A selection of T cell receptor beta chains follows, all from one sample in a study of beta chain features in type 1 diabetes. Method: immunoSEQ multiplex PCR; TCRdb's copy keeps in-frame clones and lacks some. In the table there are 600,000 to 700,000 clones, 13% of which are singletons. Sequencing was carried out using naive CD4+ T cells from blood. The receptors originated from a man younger than 30 with type 1 diabetes. CDR3s include the opening cysteine and the closing phenylalanine or tryptophan. D genes are given only for firm matches. Size tells how often a clone was seen (once, few, many) or the class of an expanded clone, and some rows leave it out.

clone_size,j_call,d_call,v_call,cdr3_nt,cdr3_aa
few,TRBJ1-1,.,TRBV19,TGTGCCAGTAGTACACAGGGCGCTGTCGGCACTGAAGCTTTCTTT,CASSTQGAVGTEAFF
.,TRBJ2-5,TRBD2,TRBV4-1,TGCGCCAGCAGCCAACCGGGACTGGGGGAGGGAGAGACCCAGTACTTC,CASSQPGLGEGETQYF
.,TRBJ1-1,.,TRBV19,TGTGCCAGTAGTATAGCCTTGTCATCCTCGAACACTGAAGCTTTCTTT,CASSIALSSSNTEAFF
.,TRBJ1-3,.,TRBV6-5,TGTGCCAGCAGTAGGACATTCTCTGGAAACACCATATATTTT,CASSRTFSGNTIYF
.,TRBJ1-5,TRBD1,TRBV28,TGTGCCAGCAGTTCCCACGCCGGGACAGGGAATCAGCCCCAGCATTTT,CASSSHAGTGNQPQHF
few,TRBJ1-2,TRBD1,TRBV6-5,TGTGCCAGCAGTTACGACAGGGGGAATGGCTACACCTTC,CASSYDRGNGYTF
few,TRBJ2-3,.,TRBV5-1,TGCGCCAGCAGCTTGAAAGCAGCGGGTGAAGGAACAGATACGCAGTATTTT,CASSLKAAGEGTDTQYF
few,TRBJ2-5,.,TRBV10-3,TGTGCCATCACTGAGAGAGCGGGTTTGGAGGAGACCCAGTACTTC,CAITERAGLEETQYF
.,TRBJ2-1,TRBD1,TRBV2,TGTGCCAGCAGACCACGGACAGGGGACAATGAGCAGTTCTTC,CASRPRTGDNEQFF
few,TRBJ1-2,TRBD1,TRBV5-1,TGCGCCAGCAGCCCTGGTGGGACAGGGGGCTATGGCTACACCTTC,CASSPGGTGGYGYTF
few,TRBJ2-5,.,TRBV5-1,TGCGCCAGCAGCCTCTCCGAGACCCAAAGGTGGGAGACCCAGTACTTC,CASSLSETQRWETQYF
.,TRBJ2-7,.,TRBV29-1,TGCAGCGTTGTCCCAGGAAATCCCTACGAGCAGTACTTC,CSVVPGNPYEQYF
few,TRBJ1-2,.,TRBV7-9,TGTGCCAGCAGCCTTACAGTGGGTGGTGGTGGCTACACCTTC,CASSLTVGGGGYTF
.,TRBJ2-2,.,TRBV2,TGTGCCAGCAGGGGACCGGGGCAACCCGGGGAGCTGTTTTTT,CASRGPGQPGELFF
few,TRBJ2-3,TRBD2,TRBV30,TGTGCCTGGAGTGTAATCGGGGGGGCAGCAGATACGCAGTATTTT,CAWSVIGGAADTQYF
.,TRBJ2-5,TRBD2,TRBV5-6,TGTGCCAGCAGCCTATCCGCGGGGGTTGGGCAAGAGACCCAGTACTTC,CASSLSAGVGQETQYF
few,TRBJ1-3,.,TRBV7-9,TGTGCCAGCAGCTCCGGACAGCACTCTGGAAACACCATATATTTT,CASSSGQHSGNTIYF
few,TRBJ1-2,TRBD1,TRBV25-1,TGTGCCAGCATGGGGGTTCCAGGGGGAAAGAGGGGCTATGGCTACACCTTC,CASMGVPGGKRGYGYTF
.,TRBJ2-7,TRBD1,TRBV18,TGTGCCAGCTCACAAGGACAGGGAGTGAACGAGCAGTACTTC,CASSQGQGVNEQYF
few,TRBJ2-3,.,TRBV6-1,TGTGCCAGTAACGACCGGGGCGGCGGGGACGATACGCAGTATTTT,CASNDRGGGDDTQYF
.,TRBJ2-5,.,TRBV19,TGTGCCAGTACTGCGGACAGTCAAGAGACCCAGTACTTC,CASTADSQETQYF
few,TRBJ2-3,TRBD2,TRBV5-1,TGCGCCAGCAGCTCTAGCGGTAGCACAGATACGCAGTATTTT,CASSSSGSTDTQYF
.,TRBJ2-3,.,TRBV5-1,TGCGCCAGCAGCTTGGGGACTACCCGCTCAGATACGCAGTATTTT,CASSLGTTRSDTQYF
.,TRBJ2-6,TRBD1,TRBV28,TGTGCCAACCGCCGGGACAGGGGGACTGGGGCCAACGTCCTGACTTTC,CANRRDRGTGANVLTF
.,TRBJ1-4,.,TRBV30,TGTGCCTGGAGGCGTTCAGGTTTAAGCGTCGGAAAACTGTTTTTT,CAWRRSGLSVGKLFF
.,TRBJ1-6,.,TRBV6-6,TGTGCCAGCAGCCCCGGGACGGTGGATTCACCCCTCCACTTT,CASSPGTVDSPLHF
.,TRBJ2-5,.,TRBV19,TGTGCCAGTAGTACACAGGAAGAGACCCAGTACTTC,CASSTQEETQYF
few,TRBJ1-4,.,TRBV30,TGTGCCTGGAGTTCGGGGGTGGCAAATGAAAAACTGTTTTTT,CAWSSGVANEKLFF
.,TRBJ1-1,.,TRBV27,TGTGCCAGTGGCAGGGCGATGAACACTGAAGCTTTCTTT,CASGRAMNTEAFF
few,TRBJ1-2,.,TRBV20-1,TGCAGTGCTCCGACAGGTTACGGCTACACCTTC,CSAPTGYGYTF
few,TRBJ2-1,.,TRBV7-8,TGTGCCAGCAGCTTAGTTCTGTCGGCCCCCGGGGATGAGCAGTTCTTC,CASSLVLSAPGDEQFF
.,TRBJ1-2,TRBD1,TRBV19,TGTGCCAGTAGTGCACAGGGGGCGCCTGGCTACACCTTC,CASSAQGAPGYTF
.,TRBJ2-7,TRBD1,TRBV6-6,TGTGCCAGCAGTTACCGGGACAGGGGCACCTACGAGCAGTACTTC,CASSYRDRGTYEQYF
.,TRBJ1-2,.,TRBV30,TGTGCCTGGTTTTCATTGGGCTACACCTTC,CAWFSLGYTF
.,TRBJ1-6,.,TRBV9,TGTGCCAGCAGCGTAGGGGGGCTGGATAATTCACCCCTCCACTTT,CASSVGGLDNSPLHF
.,TRBJ1-3,TRBD1,TRBV9,TGTGCCAGCAGCGACGCGACAGGGGGAAACACCATATATTTT,CASSDATGGNTIYF
few,TRBJ2-2,.,TRBV2,TGTGCCAGCAGATACGACCCGGCCGGGGAGCTGTTTTTT,CASRYDPAGELFF
few,TRBJ2-3,.,TRBV5-4,TGTGCCAGCAGCCCACCCGGACCCACAGATACGCAGTATTTT,CASSPPGPTDTQYF
few,TRBJ1-6,TRBD1,TRBV10-3,TGTGCCATCAGTGAGTCGACAGGGGATTCACCCCTCCACTTT,CAISESTGDSPLHF
few,TRBJ2-7,.,TRBV7-9,TGTGCCAGCAGCTTAGGGATAGCCTACGAGCAGTACTTC,CASSLGIAYEQYF
.,TRBJ1-1,.,TRBV25-1,TGTGCCAGCAGTGACCCGGGCCGGGGGAACACTGAAGCTTTCTTT,CASSDPGRGNTEAFF
.,TRBJ2-2,.,TRBV28,TGTGCCAGCAGTTTGTTCGCCTTCTCGGCGAACACCGGGGAGCTGTTTTTT,CASSLFAFSANTGELFF
few,TRBJ1-2,TRBD1,TRBV29-1,TGCAGCGCCGCCCGGGACAGGGCAGATGGCTACACCTTC,CSAARDRADGYTF
few,TRBJ2-5,.,TRBV18,TGTGCCAGCTCACCAGCGGTGGGGGAGACCCAGTACTTC,CASSPAVGETQYF
.,TRBJ1-1,.,TRBV18,TGTGCCAGCTCACCAGGACGGGGCCGGAACACTGAAGCTTTCTTT,CASSPGRGRNTEAFF
.,TRBJ1-2,TRBD1,TRBV6-5,TGTGCCAGCAGTGGACAGGGGGTAAACTATGGCTACACCTTC,CASSGQGVNYGYTF